The 16 T cell receptor beta chains listed next were all sequenced from one sample in a study of blood T cell repertoires in COVID-19. Data came from immunoSEQ multiplex PCR; TCRdb stores just in-frame clones and leaves some out. Of approximately 260,000 clones listed, roughly 81% are singletons. The specimen sequenced was PBMCs or T cells enriched from blood (not recorded which). These receptors were taken from a woman in her forties or fifties who had been exposed to COVID-19.

The rearrangement links TRBV30 to TRBJ1-2; D is possibly TRBD1 (5 bases). This CDR3 is built from 12 residues. Germline V gene lookup returns CDR1 GTSNPN and CDR2 SVGIG (reference sequence). The germline V and J ends were trimmed by 7 bases and 0 bases, with 9 bases remaining between them. CDR3 nucleotide sequence: TGTGCCTTAGACAGCTCTAACTATGGCTACACCTTC. Residues: CALDSSNYGYTF.

The genes are TRBV5-1 and TRBJ1-1; 9 bases align to TRBD1. The V gene end was trimmed by 4 bases and the J gene end by 1 base; junction bases not matched to a gene: 8. The germline V gene encodes CDR1 SGHRS and CDR2 YFSETQ. The CDR3 runs 16 residues. The CDR3 loop is CASSPGQGVRNTEAFF. DNA of the CDR3: TGCGCCAGCAGCCCGGGACAGGGTGTAAGGAACACTGAAGCTTTCTTT.

The gene calls are TRBV19 and TRBJ2-7; 7 bases line up with TRBD2. CDR3 length equals 14 residues. Germline-derived CDR1 and CDR2 are LNHDA and SQIVND (reference sequence). V shed 5 bases, J shed 2 bases, and the junction held 6 bases outside the gene matches. The CDR3 spells CASSPAGSAYEQYF. The DNA for the CDR3 is TGTGCCAGTAGTCCAGCGGGGTCAGCCTACGAGCAGTACTTC.

The V call is TRBV12-5, the J call TRBJ2-1; perhaps TRBD1 as D (5 bases). The CDR3 is 16 residues long. V was pared by 1 base and J by 5 bases, with 15 bases between. Germline CDR1 LGHNT, CDR2 FRNRAP. CDR3 region: CASGLASGQGNNEQFF. The CDR3, as DNA: TGTGCTAGTGGTTTGGCCTCCGGCCAGGGAAACAATGAGCAGTTCTTC.

The chain couples TRBV29-1 to TRBJ2-1; D possibly corresponds to TRBD2 (6 bases). CDR1 is SQVTM, CDR2 ANQGSEA, per germline. Between the trimmed V and J ends, which lost 6 bases and 8 bases, there was a span of 20 bases. The CDR3 length is 14 residues. CDR3 loop: CSVAGTPSRHEQFF. DNA for the CDR3: TGCAGCGTCGCCGGGACTCCCTCTCGTCATGAGCAGTTCTTC.

The chain joins TRBV5-5 to TRBJ1-5; D ambiguous. Germline-derived CDR1 and CDR2 are SGHKS and YYEKEE (reference sequence). There are 14 residues in the CDR3. Trimming took off 2 bases at V and 4 bases at J, with 10 bases between the two ends. CDR3 loop: CASSFLSENQPQHF. The CDR3 DNA sequence: TGTGCCAGCAGCTTCTTATCAGAAAATCAGCCCCAGCATTTT.

The rearrangement joins TRBV11-2 to TRBJ2-3, with 9 positions matching TRBD2. Germline V lookup: CDR1 SGHAT, CDR2 FQNNGV. The CDR3 is made up of 16 amino acids. The trim removed 4 bases at V and 1 base at J, leaving 6 bases unmatched. CDR3 sequence reads: CASSSQRLAGTDTQYF. The DNA of the CDR3 is TGTGCCAGCAGCTCCCAGCGACTAGCGGGCACAGATACGCAGTATTTT.

The chain combines TRBV29-1 with TRBJ1-1; the D gene is possibly TRBD1 (5 bases). Trimming stripped 1 base from V and 4 bases from J, with 7 bases between. The germline CDR1 and CDR2 sequences are SQVTM and ANQGSEA. The CDR3 is made up of 12 amino acids. The DNA for the CDR3 is TGCAGCGTTGAAGTTCAGGGCACTGAAGCTTTCTTT. Translating gives CSVEVQGTEAFF.

V gene TRBV10-3 combines with J gene TRBJ2-1, with TRBD2 identical over 8 bases. This CDR3 has 16 residues. CDR1 ENHRY and CDR2 SYGVKD come from the germline V gene. V lost 2 bases and J lost 5; bases outside the gene matches: 8. The chain's CDR3 is CAISERGGGGHNEQFF. CDR3 sequence (DNA): TGTGCCATCAGTGAGCGTGGTGGCGGGGGGCACAATGAGCAGTTCTTC.

About this clone: The identical CDR3 is also encoded by other nucleotide sequences in the sample. The rearrangement links TRBV7-9 to TRBJ1-1; D may be TRBD1 (6 bases). V lost 3 bases to trimming and J lost 5 bases, with 13 bases between them. The germline V gene encodes CDR1 SEHNR and CDR2 FQNEAQ (reference sequence). The CDR3 covers 14 residues. CDR3 nucleotide sequence: TGTGCCAGCAGCTTGAGCCAGGGGAATACTGAAGCTTTCTTT. Its translation: CASSLSQGNTEAFF. Using reference TRBV7-9 and TRBJ1-1 for the parts outside the CDR3, the full variable domain is DTGVSQNPRHKITKRGQNVTFRCDPISEHNRLYWYRQTLGQGPEFLTYFQNEAQLEKSRLLSDRFSAERPKGSFSTLEIQRTEQGDSAMYLCASSLSQGNTEAFFGQGTRLTVV.

The chain is built from TRBV27 and TRBJ2-1; a weak D match, TRBD2 (6 bases). Per the germline V gene, CDR1 is MNHEY and CDR2 is SMNVEV (reference sequence). The germline V and J ends were trimmed by 6 bases and 5 bases, with 20 bases remaining between them. CDR3 length equals 16 residues. The CDR3 region is CASREPGTGANNEQFF. For the CDR3, the DNA is TGTGCCAGCAGGGAACCCGGGACTGGGGCGAACAATGAGCAGTTCTTC.

The V gene is TRBV5-1, the J gene TRBJ1-2, with TRBD1 identical over 10 bases. V trimming: 4 bases; J trimming: 5 bases; junction bases outside the gene matches: 8. CDR1 is SGHRS, CDR2 YFSETQ, per germline. The CDR3 is 15 residues long. The CDR3 DNA reads TGCGCCAGCAGCCTCCGGGACAGGGGCCAGTATGGCTACACCTTC. It yields the protein CASSLRDRGQYGYTF.

This rearrangement joins TRBV2 to TRBJ1-2; D uncertain. CDR3 length: 10 residues. CDR1 SNHLY and CDR2 FYNNEI come from the germline V gene. CDR3 nucleotides: TGTGCTGAACGCCGGGAGGACTACACCTTC. Its translation: CAERREDYTF.

The chain has TRBV19 and TRBJ2-3, with a tentative D call TRBD1 (6 bases). V shed 8 bases and J shed 3 bases, with 9 bases lying between them. CDR3 length: 12 residues. From germline, CDR1 is LNHDA and CDR2 SQIVND (reference sequence). CDR3 protein: CASLDRTDTQYF. CDR3 DNA sequence: TGTGCCAGTCTGGACAGAACAGATACGCAGTATTTT.

The V and J genes are TRBV2 and TRBJ2-5; 9 nucleotides align to TRBD2. J lost 5 bases, V lost 5 bases, and 12 bases had no gene match. The germline V gene encodes CDR1 SNHLY and CDR2 FYNNEI. The CDR3 runs to 16 residues. CDR3 coding DNA: TGTGCCAGCAGTACCGAACTTAGCGGGGGTGGGGAGACCCAGTACTTC. As protein: CASSTELSGGGETQYF.

The CDR3 DNA reads TGTGCCAGCAGCGCCTGGAGCTCTGGAAACACCATATATTTT. It yields the protein CASSAWSSGNTIYF. The rearrangement links TRBV21-1 to TRBJ1-3. TRBV21-1 is a documented pseudogene. This CDR3 has 14 residues.